This T cell receptor (beta chain) was documented in a study of cytomegalovirus exposure and HLA in healthy donors (dated by TCRdb to 2015 to 2018). Study-level background: In an earlier analysis of some 610 of the donors, about 260 Gb of sequence data and some 100 million unique TCR beta sequences from roughly 200 million T cells were reported. Of the roughly 410 genotyped donors, approximately 80% were placed in the genetic ancestry cluster associated with self-reported Caucasian donors. In addition to the first cohort of 666 subjects, a separate validation cohort of approximately 130 different subjects was used. In an earlier analysis of about 590 of the donors, high-throughput TCR beta sequencing was used to judge whether each TCR beta V gene segment behaved as functional or pseudogenic. On average, 235,054 unique TCR beta nucleotide sequences were sequenced per donor among about 400 genotyped donors of the cohort, with roughly 20% of those sequences being non-productive. Both class I and class II loci were covered by HLA typing, at four-digit resolution. A later genetic analysis took genome-wide SNP genotypes for about three fifths of the 666 donors and used that subset as a discovery cohort. In a later analysis, previously published TCR beta repertoires from about 640 donors were re-analyzed and high-resolution HLA genotyping was added so that TCR occurrence patterns could be studied. Four to six DR-DQ haplotypes were handled as single units for association and clustering because linkage in the cohort was strong. The T cell repertoires of about 700 subjects were profiled by immunosequencing and related to cytomegalovirus serostatus. The number of typed donors differed by locus: about 620-640 for A, B, C, DRB1 and DQB1; roughly 510 for DQA1; roughly 600 for DPA1; and around 470 for DPB1. The later analysis used no new phenotypic data to find candidate immune exposures, relying instead on TCR beta sequences and their occurrence across donors. To predict cytomegalovirus infection status, the study brought together high-throughput TCR immunosequencing, statistical association of individual TCRs with disease status, and machine learning. All discovery cohort repertoires had been generated using a single sequencing platform. The aim of the study was to test whether cataloging public T cell receptors could identify signatures of past pathogen exposure. An early release that covered 640 HLA-typed donors contained around 300 gigabases of sequencing data and 65 million to 100 million unique TCR sequences. Alongside the repertoire data, information on donor age, sex, ethnicity and CMV serostatus was compiled.

Overall study results and their limits: A later analysis found that most CMV-associated TCR beta chains appeared HLA-restricted, with HLA associations seemingly driven largely by CMV exposure. A later analysis found that TCR association rates varied across HLA loci, with DRB1 alleles showing the most associated TCRs and HLA-C alleles the fewest. HLA typing was unavailable for some donors at each locus, so association tests used only the typed subset. It was suggested by the authors that the approach could potentially be generalized to other disease states and immunological phenotypes. Linkage disequilibrium might explain the correlated functional status among segregating V segments, but an unknown experimental factor could not be ruled out. Some IMGT-functional V segments, including TRBV6-2 and TRBV6-3, could not be told apart with the 87-base-pair reads, so those segments were excluded. This cohort had only TCR beta chains sequenced, and the lack of alpha or paired-chain data limited which features could be detected. An earlier analysis of approximately 540 of the donors showed that most TCR beta V segments appeared in productive rearrangements either about 87% or about 30% of the time, which broadly matched IMGT annotations. Most TCR sequences were seen in very few donors, while some public TCRs were found in many individuals. A cluster of highly shared sequence variants was judged likely to represent a technical artifact of the sequencing pipeline. In a later analysis, several top co-occurrence clusters were reported to appear linked to parvovirus B19, influenza, CMV and Epstein-Barr virus. Roughly uniform sequencing depth across donors was assumed in presence/absence analyses, although this assumption may not hold. For the cohort, immune exposure information was limited to CMV serostatus. Cytomegalovirus status was reported to be diagnosed by the classifier with high specificity and sensitivity in both the original and validation cohorts. V-gene and J-gene trimming of TCR beta chains was associated with a missense DCLRE1C variant in a later genetic analysis, and the association was replicated in an independent cohort. Compared with equally common non-associated chains, HLA-associated TCR beta chains in a later analysis were more clonally expanded and had lower generation probabilities. A later genetic analysis reported fewer N-insertions in productive TCRs among donors in an Asian-associated ancestry cluster than the 666-donor mean. The earlier analysis of 587 of the donors excluded seventeen rarely observed V segments, including chromosome 9 orphons, because counts were too low. The study gave a list of more than 150 TCR beta chains associated with cytomegalovirus. A further reported finding was that TCR beta sequences accurately predicted the HLA-A and HLA-B alleles for most subjects in the first cohort. In a later analysis, 15,000 to 20,000 TCR beta sequences were associated with specific HLA alleles at a false discovery rate of 0.05. Strong co-occurrence of HLA alleles, especially DR and DQ, made assigning TCR associations to individual alleles difficult. Three of the identified cytomegalovirus-associated TCR beta chains were confirmed in vitro to be specific for cytomegalovirus antigens.

About this clone itself: Its binding antigen is unknown. No clone much larger than this one lies a single base away; base qualities are absent.

In total, just over 650 healthy bone marrow donors made up the cohort. Cohort members were all nominally healthy when sampled, although unrecorded immune exposures were likely present. The donor was CMV seronegative and belonged to the group of roughly 330 seronegative cohort members. A peripheral blood sample was provided by each donor, and peripheral blood mononuclear cells were used for TCR beta sequencing. Genomic DNA extraction from the blood cell samples was performed with the Qiagen DNeasy Blood Extraction Kit. The method behind the library was the immunoSEQ multiplex PCR assay. For the multiplex PCR, a mixture combining 60 forward primers for TCR Vbeta segments and 13 reverse primers for TCR Jbeta segments was used. The CDR3 region of rearranged TCR beta genes was amplified from genomic DNA with a multiplex PCR assay. The Illumina HiSeq System was used to sequence the amplified TCR beta libraries as 87-base-pair reads. The published analysis was carried out like this. A later analysis counted about 80 million unique TCR beta chains across the 690 or so repertoires, and roughly 9.9 million of these chains were shared by at least two donors. Raw reads were error-corrected and collapsed into unique sequences with a nearest-neighbor algorithm that merged closely related sequences to remove PCR and sequencing errors. V, D and J gene segments were assigned by aligning CDR3 sequences to IMGT reference sequences. Each retained sequence needed at least a six-nucleotide match to both a V gene segment and a J gene segment. Rearrangements were classified as productive when the CDR3 lacked stop codons and remained in frame with V and J, and all other rearrangements were classified as non-productive. Following IMGT convention, CDR3 was defined as the stretch from the second conserved V-encoded cysteine up to the conserved J-encoded phenylalanine. Sequences without an unambiguous match to a single V gene segment were excluded from the earlier analysis of 500 to 700 of the donors. In an earlier analysis of some 590 of the donors, a V segment was called functional when productive rearrangements were above 56.7%, and segregating when the standard deviation between donors exceeded 5%. To diagnose cytomegalovirus status from the catalog of TCR beta chain sequences, a statistical classification framework was built. In a later analysis, V and J genes were assigned by comparing TCR nucleotide sequences against IMGT/GENE-DB human TR gene sequences. In a later analysis, CDR3 sequences and most-parsimonious VDJ recombination scenarios were assigned using the TCRdist pipeline. A later analysis defined each TCR beta chain by its CDR3 amino acid sequence plus V-gene family, and excluded reads lacking a unique V-gene family. In a later analysis, fewer than 600 highly shared, low-generation-probability nucleotide sequences were removed to address suspected cross-contamination and a sequencing artifact. For each public chain, a later analysis derived a clonal expansion index from normalized ranks of inferred template counts within each repertoire. In a later analysis, generation probabilities were computed with a VDJ recombination model fitted to out-of-frame rearrangements, and the resulting probabilities were checked against IGoR. In a later analysis, TCR-TCR, TCR-HLA and TCR-CMV co-occurrence was scored with hypergeometric tests, and a repertoire-size bias correction was applied to TCR pairs. In a later analysis, false discovery rates were estimated by permuting HLA or CMV assignments 20 times. In a later analysis, co-occurring TCRs were grouped using DBSCAN, and TCRdist sequence similarity was added for clustering within HLA-allele-positive subsets. Repertoires with fewer than 30,000 or more than 120,000 public chains were left out of co-occurrence clustering, as were five repertoires with anomalous nucleotide sharing. TCRdb's version of the immuneACCESS table is confined to in-frame rearrangements and falls short of the full clone set. An unresolved V gene accounts for under half of the shortfall where checked; the remainder is of unknown origin. V, J and clone size derive from that table, while D and trimming were established from the DNA sequence. The sample profile shows 98,000 or so clones; 78% of them were found once. Jointly, the top ten make up 1.5% to 2% of the sample.

Here V drops 2 bases and J drops 0 bases, and the junction holds 4 bases not matched to any gene. The CDR3 has 16 amino acids, counting the end cysteine and phenylalanine. Kept here is only the CDR3 DNA, which spans 48 bases and is read in frame from base 1. The CDR1 and CDR2 encoded by the germline V gene (reference sequence) are SEHNR and FQNEAQ. The chain is assembled from TRBV7-9 and TRBJ2-1; 7 central bases correspond to TRBD2. The source material was PBMCs. This receptor was obtained from a woman aged 40 to 50 in good health and CMV-seronegative. CDR3 protein: CASSLKPGGSYNEQFF. The DNA is as follows: TGTGCCAGCAGCTTAAAACCGGGGGGCTCCTACAATGAGCAGTTCTTC.